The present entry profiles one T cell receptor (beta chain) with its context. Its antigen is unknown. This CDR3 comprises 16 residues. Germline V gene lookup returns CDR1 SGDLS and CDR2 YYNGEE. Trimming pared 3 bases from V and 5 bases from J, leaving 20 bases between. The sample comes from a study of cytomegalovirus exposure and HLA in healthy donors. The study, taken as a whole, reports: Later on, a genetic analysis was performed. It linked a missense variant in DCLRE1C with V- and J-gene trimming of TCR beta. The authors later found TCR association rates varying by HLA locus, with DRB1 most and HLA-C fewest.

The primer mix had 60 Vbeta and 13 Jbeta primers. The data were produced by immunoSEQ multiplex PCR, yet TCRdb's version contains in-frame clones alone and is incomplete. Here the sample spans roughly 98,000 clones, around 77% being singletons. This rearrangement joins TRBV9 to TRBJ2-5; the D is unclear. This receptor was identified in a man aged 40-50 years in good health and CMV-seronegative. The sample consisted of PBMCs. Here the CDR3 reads CASSAPNTPARETQYF. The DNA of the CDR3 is TGTGCCAGCAGCGCCCCAAACACACCGGCTAGGGAGACCCAGTACTTC.